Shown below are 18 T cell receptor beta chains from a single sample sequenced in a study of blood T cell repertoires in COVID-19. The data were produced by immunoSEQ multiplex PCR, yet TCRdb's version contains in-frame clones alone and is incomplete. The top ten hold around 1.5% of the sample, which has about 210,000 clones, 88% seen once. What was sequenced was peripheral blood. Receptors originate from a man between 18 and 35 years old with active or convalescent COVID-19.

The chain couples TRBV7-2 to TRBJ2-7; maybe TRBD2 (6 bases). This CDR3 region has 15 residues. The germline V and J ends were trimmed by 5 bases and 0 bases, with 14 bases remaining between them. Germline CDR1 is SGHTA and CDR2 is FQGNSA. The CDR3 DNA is TGTGCCAGCAGCCCCCGGACTATGAGCTCCTACGAGCAGTACTTC. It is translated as CASSPRTMSSYEQYF.

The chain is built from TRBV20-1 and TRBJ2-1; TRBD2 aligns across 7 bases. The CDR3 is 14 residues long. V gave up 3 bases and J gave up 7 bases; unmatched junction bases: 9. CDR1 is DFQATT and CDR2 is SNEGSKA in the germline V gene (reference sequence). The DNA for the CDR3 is TGCAGTGCTAGTAGGGCGGGACTAACAAATGAGCAGTTCTTC. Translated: CSASRAGLTNEQFF.

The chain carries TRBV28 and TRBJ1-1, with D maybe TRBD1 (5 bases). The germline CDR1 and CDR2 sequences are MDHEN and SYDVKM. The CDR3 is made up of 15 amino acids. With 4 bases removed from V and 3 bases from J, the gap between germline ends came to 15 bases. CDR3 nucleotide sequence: TGTGCCAGCAGTTCCCCCATAGACAGAGACACTGAAGCTTTCTTT. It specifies CASSSPIDRDTEAFF. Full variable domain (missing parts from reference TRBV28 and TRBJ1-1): DVKVTQSSRYLVKRTGEKVFLECVQDMDHENMFWYRQDPGLGLRLIYFSYDVKMKEKGDIPEGYSVSREKKERFSLILESASTNQTSMYLCASSSPIDRDTEAFFGQGTRLTVV.

CDR3 sequence: CASSPWPRGNTEAFF. In DNA, the CDR3 is TGTGCCAGCAGCCCCTGGCCCAGGGGAAACACTGAAGCTTTCTTT. This chain links TRBV7-2 with TRBJ1-1; maybe TRBD1 (6 bases). Trimming took off 5 bases at V and 2 bases at J, with 15 bases between the two ends. The CDR3 is made up of 15 amino acids. Per the germline V gene, CDR1 is SGHTA and CDR2 is FQGNSA.

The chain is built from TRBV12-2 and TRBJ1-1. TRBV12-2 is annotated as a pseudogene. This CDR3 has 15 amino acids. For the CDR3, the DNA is TGTGCAAGTCGCTTAGCGTCATCGAGGAACACTGAAGCTTTCTTT. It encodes CASRLASSRNTEAFF.

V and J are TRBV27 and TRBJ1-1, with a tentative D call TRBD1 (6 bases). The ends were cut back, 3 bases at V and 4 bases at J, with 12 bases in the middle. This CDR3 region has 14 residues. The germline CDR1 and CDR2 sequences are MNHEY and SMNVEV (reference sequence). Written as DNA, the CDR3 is TGTGCCAGCAGTTTCCAGGGGTTGGCCACTGAAGCTTTCTTT. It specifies CASSFQGLATEAFF.

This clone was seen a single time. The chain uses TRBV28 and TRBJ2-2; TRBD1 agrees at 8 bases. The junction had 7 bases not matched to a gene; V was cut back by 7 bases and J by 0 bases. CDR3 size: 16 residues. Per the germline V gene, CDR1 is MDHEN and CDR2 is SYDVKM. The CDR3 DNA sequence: TGTGCCAGCATGAGACGACAGGGGCCGAACACCGGGGAGCTGTTTTTT. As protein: CASMRRQGPNTGELFF. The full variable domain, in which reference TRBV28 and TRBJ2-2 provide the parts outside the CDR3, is DVKVTQSSRYLVKRTGEKVFLECVQDMDHENMFWYRQDPGLGLRLIYFSYDVKMKEKGDIPEGYSVSREKKERFSLILESASTNQTSMYLCASMRRQGPNTGELFFGEGSRLTVL.

CDR3 region: CASSLRDSGSEAFF. CDR3 coding DNA: TGTGCCAGCAGCCTCCGGGACAGCGGCTCTGAAGCTTTCTTT. V and J are TRBV7-9 and TRBJ1-1; 7 nucleotides agree with TRBD1. The CDR3 runs 14 residues. Germline CDR1 and CDR2: SEHNR and FQNEAQ (reference sequence). The J segment lost 6 bases and the V segment lost 5 bases, leaving 9 bases of the junction unmatched.

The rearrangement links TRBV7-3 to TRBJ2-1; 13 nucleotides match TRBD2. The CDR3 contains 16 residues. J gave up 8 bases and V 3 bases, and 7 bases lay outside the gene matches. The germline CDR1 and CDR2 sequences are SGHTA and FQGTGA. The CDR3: CASSLGLAGNVDEQFF. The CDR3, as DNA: TGTGCCAGCAGCTTGGGACTAGCGGGAAATGTCGATGAGCAGTTCTTC.

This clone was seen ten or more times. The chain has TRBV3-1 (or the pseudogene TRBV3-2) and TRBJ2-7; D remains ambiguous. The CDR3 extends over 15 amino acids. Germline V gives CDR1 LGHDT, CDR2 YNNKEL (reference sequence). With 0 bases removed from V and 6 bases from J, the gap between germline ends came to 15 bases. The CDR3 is CASSQDLVAASEQYF. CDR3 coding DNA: TGTGCCAGCAGCCAAGATCTAGTGGCAGCGAGCGAGCAGTACTTC.

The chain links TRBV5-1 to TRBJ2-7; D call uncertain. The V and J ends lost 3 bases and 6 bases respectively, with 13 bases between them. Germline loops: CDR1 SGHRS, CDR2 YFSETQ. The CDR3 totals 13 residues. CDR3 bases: TGCGCCAGCAGCTCCACATCCTCCAGCGAGCAGTACTTC. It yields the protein CASSSTSSSEQYF.

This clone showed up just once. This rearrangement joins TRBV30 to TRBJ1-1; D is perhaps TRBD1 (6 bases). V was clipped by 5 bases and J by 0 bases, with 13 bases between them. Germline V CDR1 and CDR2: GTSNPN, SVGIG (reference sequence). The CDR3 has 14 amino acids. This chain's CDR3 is CAWGEQGVNTEAFF. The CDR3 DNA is TGTGCCTGGGGGGAACAGGGAGTGAACACTGAAGCTTTCTTT. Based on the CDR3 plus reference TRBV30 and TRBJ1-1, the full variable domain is SQTIHQWPATLVQPVGSPLSLECTVEGTSNPNLYWYRQAAGRGLQLLFYSVGIGQISSEVPQNLSASRPQDRQFILSSKKLLLSDSGFYLCAWGEQGVNTEAFFGQGTRLTVV.

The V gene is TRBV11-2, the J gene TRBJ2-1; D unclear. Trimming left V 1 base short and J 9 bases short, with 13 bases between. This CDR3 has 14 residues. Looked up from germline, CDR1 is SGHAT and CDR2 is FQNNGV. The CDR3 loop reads CASSLVVVVGEQFF. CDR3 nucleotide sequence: TGTGCCAGCAGCTTAGTAGTTGTCGTCGGTGAGCAGTTCTTC.

This CDR3 is CASSLRVREQYF. DNA of the CDR3: TGTGCCAGCAGCTTGCGAGTCCGCGAGCAGTACTTC. V gene TRBV5-6 combines with J gene TRBJ2-7; no reliable D call. The CDR3 totals 12 residues. The V end lost 1 base, the J end lost 6 bases, and 8 bases lay between the germline ends. Germline assignment: CDR1 SGHDT and CDR2 YYEEEE.

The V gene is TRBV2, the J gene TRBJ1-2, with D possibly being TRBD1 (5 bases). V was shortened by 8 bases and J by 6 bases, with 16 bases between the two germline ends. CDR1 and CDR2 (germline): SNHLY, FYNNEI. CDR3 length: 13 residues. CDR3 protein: CASFGGTGDGYTF. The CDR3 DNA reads TGTGCCAGCTTCGGGGGGACCGGGGATGGCTACACCTTC.

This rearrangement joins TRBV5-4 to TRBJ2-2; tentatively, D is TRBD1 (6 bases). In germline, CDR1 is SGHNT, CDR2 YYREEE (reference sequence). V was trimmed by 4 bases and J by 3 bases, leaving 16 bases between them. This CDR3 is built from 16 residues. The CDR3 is CASSAGTLIDTGELFF. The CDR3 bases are TGTGCCAGCAGCGCAGGGACACTCATTGACACCGGGGAGCTGTTTTTT.

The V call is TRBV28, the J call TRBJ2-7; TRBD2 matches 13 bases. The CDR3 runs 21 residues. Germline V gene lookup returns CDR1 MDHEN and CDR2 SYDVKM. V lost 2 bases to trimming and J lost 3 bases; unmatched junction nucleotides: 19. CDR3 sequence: CASSLNSIGLAGDPSVYEQYF. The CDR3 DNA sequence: TGTGCCAGCAGTTTAAACTCCATCGGACTAGCGGGAGATCCCTCCGTCTACGAGCAGTACTTC.

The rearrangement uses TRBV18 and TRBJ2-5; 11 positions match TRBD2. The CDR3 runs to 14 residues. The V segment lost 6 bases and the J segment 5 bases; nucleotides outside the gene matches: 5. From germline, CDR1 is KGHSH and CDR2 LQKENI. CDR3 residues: CASSVAGGPETQYF. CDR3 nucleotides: TGTGCCAGCTCCGTAGCGGGAGGGCCTGAGACCCAGTACTTC.